A selection of T cell receptor beta chains follows, all from one sample in a study of blood T cell repertoires in COVID-19. TCRdb's copy holds only in-frame clones and misses some; the assay was immunoSEQ multiplex PCR. This sample carries about 220,000 clones, around 84% of them seen once, and the ten largest clones take 5% to 6.5%. The sample consisted of peripheral blood. The receptor source for this set is a woman in her sixties who had recovered from COVID-19. CDR3s include the opening cysteine and the closing phenylalanine or tryptophan. Each record gives: clone size, V gene, J gene, D gene, CDR3 DNA, CDR3 protein. The D gene is left open where the match is weak. Clone sizes are given selectively: once, few, many, or a class where the clone is expanded.

NA	TRBV5-1	TRBJ2-5	NA	TGCGCCAGCAGTCATGATAGAGGGAGTGTTGAGACCCAGTACTTC	CASSHDRGSVETQYF
NA	TRBV6-2/TRBV6-3	TRBJ1-2	NA	TGTGCCAGCAGTAACCAGGGTTGGTATGGCTACACCTTC	CASSNQGWYGYTF
NA	TRBV30	TRBJ1-5	NA	TGTGCCTGGAGTGTTGGGAGGGGTCGGGGCCAGCCCCAGCATTTT	CAWSVGRGRGQPQHF
once	TRBV9	TRBJ2-1	NA	TGTGCCAGCAGCGTAGAGGGGGACCCCTACAATGAGCAGTTCTTC	CASSVEGDPYNEQFF
NA	TRBV25-1	TRBJ2-7	NA	TGTGCCAGCAGTCACTACGAGCAGTACTTC	CASSHYEQYF
few	TRBV10-3	TRBJ2-2	TRBD2	TGTGCCTCGCTGGCTAGCGGCACCGGGGAGCTGTTTTTT	CASLASGTGELFF
NA	TRBV7-9	TRBJ1-2	NA	TGTGCCAGCAGCTCCCCGGCGGCCCAGTTCTATGGCTACACCTTC	CASSSPAAQFYGYTF
once	TRBV30	TRBJ1-4	NA	TGTGCCTGGAGTGTTGGAACAGGAGTTAATGAAAAACTGTTTTTT	CAWSVGTGVNEKLFF
NA	TRBV11-1	TRBJ2-6	NA	TGTGCCAGCAGTCCATACTCGTCGGGGGCCAACGTCCTGACTTTC	CASSPYSSGANVLTF
NA	TRBV9	TRBJ2-1	TRBD1	TGTGCCAGCAGCCGGAATGCAGGGGGTTTGGTAAATGAGCAGTTCTTC	CASSRNAGGLVNEQFF
few	TRBV7-9	TRBJ1-5	TRBD1	TGTGCCAGCAGTTTGGGACAGACTAATCAGCCCCAGCATTTT	CASSLGQTNQPQHF
few	TRBV30	TRBJ1-5	NA	TGTGCCTGGAGTGTGGCAGTCAGCAATCAGCCCCAGCATTTT	CAWSVAVSNQPQHF
NA	TRBV27	TRBJ2-5	TRBD2	TGTGCCAGCAGTTTATCGTTCAGCGGGGGGGCAGAGACCCAGTACTTC	CASSLSFSGGAETQYF
NA	TRBV27	TRBJ2-3	NA	TGTGCCAGCAGTTTACTTAAAACAGATACGCAGTATTTT	CASSLLKTDTQYF
NA	TRBV29-1	TRBJ2-5	TRBD1	TGCAGCGCCGGCCTCCGGACAGGGACGGAGACCCAGTACTTC	CSAGLRTGTETQYF
NA	TRBV12-3/TRBV12-4	TRBJ1-2	NA	TGTGCCAGCAGTTTATACAGGGCGGCCTACACCTTC	CASSLYRAAYTF
NA	TRBV7-6	TRBJ1-3	NA	TGTGCCAGCAGCTTAGCGTGGGGAGCTGGAAACACCATATATTTT	CASSLAWGAGNTIYF
few	TRBV4-1	TRBJ2-2	TRBD1	TGCGCCAGCAGCCAGCCGGGACAGGGGTTTACCGGGGAGCTGTTTTTT	CASSQPGQGFTGELFF
few	TRBV18	TRBJ2-2	NA	TGTGCCAGCTCACCTACGAGAAACGGGGAGCTGTTTTTT	CASSPTRNGELFF
once	TRBV4-2	TRBJ2-3	NA	TGTGCCAGCAGCCTCAATGCCGGACTCGGCACAGATACGCAGTATTTT	CASSLNAGLGTDTQYF
NA	TRBV30	TRBJ2-7	TRBD1	TGTGCCTGGGGGGGGACAGGGGCCGAGCAGTACTTC	CAWGGTGAEQYF
NA	TRBV7-2	TRBJ2-5	NA	TGTGCCAGCAGCTCGTCAAGGACAGTCCTAACGTACTTC	CASSSSRTVLTYF
NA	TRBV7-2	TRBJ1-2	NA	TGTGCCAGCAGCCAGACAGCTAACTATGGCTACACCTTC	CASSQTANYGYTF
few	TRBV7-2	TRBJ1-1	NA	TGTGCCAGCAGCTTCTCCGGGACACTGAACACTGAAGCTTTCTTT	CASSFSGTLNTEAFF
few	TRBV2	TRBJ2-5	NA	TGTGCCAGCAGTTCGGACGGAGGGATGGAAGAGACCCAGTACTTC	CASSSDGGMEETQYF
NA	TRBV27	TRBJ1-2	NA	TGTGCCAGCAGTTTATATCCCAGAGGAGGCGGCTACACCTTC	CASSLYPRGGGYTF
NA	TRBV6-2/TRBV6-3	TRBJ2-3	TRBD2	TGTGCCAGCAGTTACCCCAGCGGGGGGACAGATACGCAGTATTTT	CASSYPSGGTDTQYF
NA	TRBV30	TRBJ1-5	NA	TGTGCCTGGAGTCCCGGGGGAGGCAATCAGCCCCAGCATTTT	CAWSPGGGNQPQHF
NA	TRBV7-9	TRBJ2-5	NA	TGTGCCAGCAGCTTAGTATCCGGTCCCCAAGAGACCCAGTACTTC	CASSLVSGPQETQYF
NA	TRBV4-1	TRBJ2-5	TRBD2	TGCGCCAGCAGCCAAGTCAAAGGGGAGGGCGGCCACCAAGAGACCCAGTACTTC	CASSQVKGEGGHQETQYF
NA	TRBV7-9	TRBJ1-5	NA	TGTGCCAGCAGCGGAGGGAGCAATCAGCCCCAGCATTTT	CASSGGSNQPQHF
NA	TRBV11-3	TRBJ2-3	NA	TGTGCCAGCAGCTCGGGGGATACGCAGTATTTT	CASSSGDTQYF
NA	TRBV12-3/TRBV12-4	TRBJ1-5	NA	TGTGCCAGCAGCTCCTCCAGGCAGCCCCAGCATTTT	CASSSSRQPQHF
NA	TRBV21-1	TRBJ1-4	NA	TGTGCCAGCACTGACAGACGGAATGAAAAACTGTTTTTT	CASTDRRNEKLFF
NA	TRBV9	TRBJ2-7	NA	TGTGCCAGCAGCAAGCGACAGGCAGATTACTACGAGCAGTACTTC	CASSKRQADYYEQYF
NA	TRBV5-4	TRBJ2-7	NA	TGTGCCAGCAGCTTGGCCGGGAACACCTACGAGCAGTACTTC	CASSLAGNTYEQYF
NA	TRBV7-9	TRBJ2-2	TRBD2	TGTGCCAGCAGCCTGGGGGGGTCGTTGAAAACGAACACCGGGGAGCTGTTTTTT	CASSLGGSLKTNTGELFF
NA	TRBV11-3	TRBJ2-1	NA	TGTGCCAGCAGCTTAGATAAATATGAGCAGTTCTTC	CASSLDKYEQFF
NA	TRBV12-5	TRBJ1-5	NA	TGTGCTAGTGGTACCGAACAGGGAGGCAATCAGCCCCAGCATTTT	CASGTEQGGNQPQHF
NA	TRBV3-1/TRBV3-2	TRBJ2-1	NA	TGTGCCAGCAGCCAAGGTCATGGCGGCCTCTACAATGAGCAGTTCTTC	CASSQGHGGLYNEQFF
NA	TRBV3-1/TRBV3-2	TRBJ1-4	NA	TGTGCCAGCAGCTCCCCAGGGGCCGGTGAAAAACTGTTTTTT	CASSSPGAGEKLFF
NA	TRBV24-1	TRBJ1-1	NA	TGTGCCACCAAGGAAGAGGGTTCTAGAGACACTGAAGCTTTCTTT	CATKEEGSRDTEAFF
NA	TRBV12-3/TRBV12-4	TRBJ2-1	NA	TGTGCCAGCAGTTTTCGGGGTGAGCAGTTCTTC	CASSFRGEQFF
NA	TRBV9	TRBJ2-3	NA	TGTGCCAGCAGCCCTACGACTAGTTGGAAGACAGATACGCAGTATTTT	CASSPTTSWKTDTQYF
NA	TRBV5-1	TRBJ2-7	TRBD2	TGCGCCAGCAGCCCACTGGGGTTAGCGGGGATAACGAGGTGGGAGCAGTACTTC	CASSPLGLAGITRWEQYF
NA	TRBV15	TRBJ2-2	TRBD2	TGTGCCACCAGCAGAGGTCCTAGCGGGGGGTTTGACGGGGAGCTGTTTTTT	CATSRGPSGGFDGELFF
NA	TRBV4-1	TRBJ1-2	NA	TGCGCCAGCAGCCGCCCGGGAGGGAACTATGGCTACACCTTC	CASSRPGGNYGYTF
NA	TRBV4-2	TRBJ2-1	TRBD1	TGTGCCAGCAGCCAAGGTCAGACAGGGGAGCAGTTCTTC	CASSQGQTGEQFF
NA	TRBV18	TRBJ1-5	NA	TGTGCCAGCTCACCATCAGGGTTGGGCCTTTATCAGCCCCAGCATTTT	CASSPSGLGLYQPQHF
NA	TRBV7-6	TRBJ1-1	NA	TGTGCCAGCAGCTTAGAGTACCGGACTGAAGCTTTCTTT	CASSLEYRTEAFF
NA	TRBV30	TRBJ2-1	TRBD2	TGTGCCTGGACTCGGGGGGGGTTATACAATGAGCAGTTCTTC	CAWTRGGLYNEQFF
once	TRBV4-3	TRBJ1-2	TRBD1	TGCGCCAGCAGCCAAGCCGGACAGGACTTCTATGGCTACACCTTC	CASSQAGQDFYGYTF
NA	TRBV25-1	TRBJ1-5	NA	TGTGCCAGCAGTCACACACAACAGCCCCAGCATTTT	CASSHTQQPQHF
NA	TRBV15	TRBJ2-7	NA	TGTGCCACCAGAGGACAGACCTACGAGCAGTACTTC	CATRGQTYEQYF
NA	TRBV10-3	TRBJ1-2	TRBD1	TGTGCCATCAGTGACCCCGGGACAGGGGAGGGCAACTATGGCTACACCTTC	CAISDPGTGEGNYGYTF
once	TRBV3-1/TRBV3-2	TRBJ1-1	NA	TGTGCCAGCAGCCAGGGCAGGGTGAACACTGAAGCTTTCTTT	CASSQGRVNTEAFF
NA	TRBV7-9	TRBJ2-3	TRBD2	TGTGCCGTAGCAACTGGGGGGGGCACAGATACGCAGTATTTT	CAVATGGGTDTQYF
NA	TRBV20-1	TRBJ2-1	TRBD2	TGCAGTGCTAGTGCCTTAAGCGGGGGGGTAGGGGAGCAGTTCTTC	CSASALSGGVGEQFF